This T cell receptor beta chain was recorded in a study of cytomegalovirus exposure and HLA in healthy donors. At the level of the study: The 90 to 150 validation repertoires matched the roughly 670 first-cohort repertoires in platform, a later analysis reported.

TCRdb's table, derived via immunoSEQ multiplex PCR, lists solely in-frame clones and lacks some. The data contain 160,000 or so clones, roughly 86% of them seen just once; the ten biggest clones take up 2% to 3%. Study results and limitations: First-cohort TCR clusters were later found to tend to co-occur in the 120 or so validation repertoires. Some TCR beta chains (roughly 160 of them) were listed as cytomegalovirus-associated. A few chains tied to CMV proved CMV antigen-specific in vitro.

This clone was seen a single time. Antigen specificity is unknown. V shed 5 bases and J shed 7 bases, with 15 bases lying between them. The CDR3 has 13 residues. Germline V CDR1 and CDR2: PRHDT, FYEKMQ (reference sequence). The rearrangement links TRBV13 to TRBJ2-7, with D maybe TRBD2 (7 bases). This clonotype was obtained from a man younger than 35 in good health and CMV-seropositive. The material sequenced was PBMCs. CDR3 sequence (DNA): TGTGCCAGCAGCCCTCGGGGGCGGGAGGAGCAGTACTTC. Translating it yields CASSPRGREEQYF.